The 7 T cell receptor beta chains listed next were all sequenced from one sample in a study of blood T cell repertoires in COVID-19. Some clones are missing from TCRdb's copy, which holds only in-frame ones; the method was immunoSEQ multiplex PCR. The profile shows approximately 410,000 clones, 80% to 90% of them singletons. Specimen: peripheral blood. These receptors originate from a woman aged 30 to 39 with active or convalescent COVID-19.

The table lists this clone with a count of one. The CDR3 is CASKTGTSPYNEQFF. CDR3 nucleotide sequence: TGTGCCAGCAAAACCGGGACTAGCCCCTACAATGAGCAGTTCTTC. V and J are TRBV6-5 and TRBJ2-1, with 9 bases lining up with TRBD2. Germline V gene sequence: CDR1 MNHEY, CDR2 SVGAGI. V gave up 7 bases and J gave up 2 bases; unmatched junction bases: 6. This CDR3 comprises 15 residues.

The chain recombines TRBV3-1 (or the pseudogene TRBV3-2) with TRBJ2-4, with 8 bases fitting TRBD2. The ends lost 0 bases at V and 9 bases at J; junction bases unmatched: 10. The CDR3 has 16 amino acids. CDR1 is LGHDT, CDR2 YNNKEL, per germline (reference sequence). The CDR3, as DNA: TGTGCCAGCAGCCAAGACCCAGCGGGAGTCGGCGGCATTCAGTACTTC. Translation gives CASSQDPAGVGGIQYF.

The rearrangement links TRBV4-2 to TRBJ1-6; TRBD1 matches at 12 bases. Germline CDR1 is LGHNA and CDR2 is YNFKEQ. The V gene end was trimmed by 4 bases and the J gene end by 8 bases; junction bases not matched to a gene: 12. This CDR3 spans 18 amino acids. The CDR3 region has the DNA TGTGCCAGCAGCCCTCTCAGGGGACAGGGGGCGCCGGATTCACCCCTCCACTTT. Protein product: CASSPLRGQGAPDSPLHF.

This chain links TRBV5-1 with TRBJ2-7; TRBD1 matches at 7 bases. V lost 7 bases and J lost 7; bases outside the gene matches: 11. This CDR3 is built from 13 residues. Looked up from germline, CDR1 is SGHRS and CDR2 is YFSETQ. The CDR3 here is CASPAGTVGEQYF. CDR3 nucleotides: TGCGCCAGCCCCGCCGGGACAGTAGGGGAGCAGTACTTC.

The J gene is TRBJ2-7, the V gene TRBV27; 8 bases are shared with TRBD2. CDR1 is MNHEY, CDR2 SMNVEV, per germline (reference sequence). The V gene end was trimmed by 7 bases and the J gene end by 5 bases; junction bases not matched to a gene: 7. The CDR3 length is 13 residues. The DNA for the CDR3 is TGTGCCAGCAATCCTCGGGGGGGTCACGAGCAGTACTTC. Encoded protein: CASNPRGGHEQYF.

V gene TRBV4-1 combines with J gene TRBJ1-5; unclear D gene. V lost 0 bases to trimming and J lost 2 bases, with 11 bases between them. This CDR3 has 16 amino acids. Germline V gene data show CDR1 as MGHRA and CDR2 as YSYEKL. The CDR3 here is CASSQDTGIGNQPQHF. For the CDR3, the DNA is TGCGCCAGCAGCCAAGATACCGGGATCGGCAATCAGCCCCAGCATTTT.

The chain combines TRBV7-9 with TRBJ2-3; TRBD2 aligns across 12 bases. Trimming removed 2 bases from V and 4 bases from J; junction bases left unmatched: 7. The CDR3 totals 17 residues. Germline V gene sequence: CDR1 SEHNR, CDR2 FQNEAQ (reference sequence). CDR3 residues: CASSLMPSGREADTQYF. CDR3 coding DNA: TGTGCCAGCAGCTTAATGCCTAGCGGGAGGGAAGCAGATACGCAGTATTTT.